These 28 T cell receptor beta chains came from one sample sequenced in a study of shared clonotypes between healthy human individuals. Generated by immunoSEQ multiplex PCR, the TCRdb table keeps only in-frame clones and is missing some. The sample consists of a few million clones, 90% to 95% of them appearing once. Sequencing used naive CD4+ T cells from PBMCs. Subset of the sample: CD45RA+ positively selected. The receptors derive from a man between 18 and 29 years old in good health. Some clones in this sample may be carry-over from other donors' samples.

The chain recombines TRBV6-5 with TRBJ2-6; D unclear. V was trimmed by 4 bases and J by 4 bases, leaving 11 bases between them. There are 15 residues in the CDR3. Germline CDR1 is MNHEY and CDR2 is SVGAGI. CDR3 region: CASSSPALGANVLTF. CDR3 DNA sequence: TGTGCCAGCAGTTCCCCCGCCCTCGGGGCCAACGTCCTGACTTTC.

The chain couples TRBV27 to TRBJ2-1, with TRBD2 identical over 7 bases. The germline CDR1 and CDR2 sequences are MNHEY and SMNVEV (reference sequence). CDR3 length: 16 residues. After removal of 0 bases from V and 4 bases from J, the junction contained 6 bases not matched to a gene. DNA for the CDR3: TGTGCCAGCAGTTTATCGGCGGGAGTTACGTACAATGAGCAGTTCTTC. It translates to CASSLSAGVTYNEQFF.

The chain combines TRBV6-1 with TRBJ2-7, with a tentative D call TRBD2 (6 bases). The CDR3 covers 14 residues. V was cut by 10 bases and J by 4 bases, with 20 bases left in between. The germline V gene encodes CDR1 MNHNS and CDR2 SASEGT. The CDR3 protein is CATRKGLLDYEQYF. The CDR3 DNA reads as TGTGCCACCCGAAAGGGACTCTTAGATTACGAGCAGTACTTC.

The CDR3 here is CASSFKGDQPQHF. In DNA, the CDR3 is TGTGCCAGCAGTTTTAAGGGGGATCAGCCCCAGCATTTT. The V call is TRBV27, the J call TRBJ1-5; a possible D gene is TRBD1 (6 bases). The CDR3 runs to 13 residues. Germline CDR1 reads MNHEY; CDR2 reads SMNVEV (reference sequence). V was shortened by 3 bases and J by 5 bases, with 8 bases between the two germline ends.

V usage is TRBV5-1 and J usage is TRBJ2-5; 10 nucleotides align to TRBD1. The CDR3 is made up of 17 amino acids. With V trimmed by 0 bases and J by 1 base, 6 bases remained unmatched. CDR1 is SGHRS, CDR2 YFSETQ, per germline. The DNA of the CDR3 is TGCGCCAGCAGCTTGGCCGACAGGGGGCCGTTCCAAGAGACCCAGTACTTC. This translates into CASSLADRGPFQETQYF.

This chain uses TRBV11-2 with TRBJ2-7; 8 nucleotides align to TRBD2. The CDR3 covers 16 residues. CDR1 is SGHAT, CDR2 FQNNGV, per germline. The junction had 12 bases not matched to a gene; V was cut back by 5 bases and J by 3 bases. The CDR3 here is CASSPSAGGTFYEQYF. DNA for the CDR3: TGTGCCAGCAGCCCATCTGCGGGGGGCACATTCTACGAGCAGTACTTC.

The CDR3 region is CASSQVTPGEQYF. CDR3 DNA: TGTGCCAGCAGCCAAGTGACCCCTGGGGAGCAGTACTTC. The chain carries TRBV4-2 and TRBJ2-7; D unresolved. Trimming stripped 1 base from V and 7 bases from J, with 11 bases between. The CDR3 loop spans 13 amino acids. Per the germline V gene, CDR1 is LGHNA and CDR2 is YNFKEQ.

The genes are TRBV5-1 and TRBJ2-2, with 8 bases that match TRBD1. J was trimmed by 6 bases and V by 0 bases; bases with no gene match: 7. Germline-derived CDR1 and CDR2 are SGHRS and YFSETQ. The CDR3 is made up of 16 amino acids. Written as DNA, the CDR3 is TGCGCCAGCAGCTTGGTGTCGGGACAGGTACCCGGGGAGCTGTTTTTT. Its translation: CASSLVSGQVPGELFF.

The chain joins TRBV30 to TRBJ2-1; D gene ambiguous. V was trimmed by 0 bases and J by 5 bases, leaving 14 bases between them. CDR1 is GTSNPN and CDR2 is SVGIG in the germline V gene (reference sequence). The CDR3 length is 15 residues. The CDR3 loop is CAWSVQWAQNNEQFF. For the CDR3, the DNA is TGTGCCTGGAGTGTACAGTGGGCTCAAAACAATGAGCAGTTCTTC. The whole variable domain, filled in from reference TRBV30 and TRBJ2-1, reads SQTIHQWPATLVQPVGSPLSLECTVEGTSNPNLYWYRQAAGRGLQLLFYSVGIGQISSEVPQNLSASRPQDRQFILSSKKLLLSDSGFYLCAWSVQWAQNNEQFFGPGTRLTVL.

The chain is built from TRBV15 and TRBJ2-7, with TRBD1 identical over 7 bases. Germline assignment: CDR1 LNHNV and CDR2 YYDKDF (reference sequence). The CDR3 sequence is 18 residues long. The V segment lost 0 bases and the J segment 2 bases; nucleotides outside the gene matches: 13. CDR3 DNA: TGTGCCACCAGCAGAGATGACCCGAGACAGGGTATACCCTACGAGCAGTACTTC. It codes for CATSRDDPRQGIPYEQYF.

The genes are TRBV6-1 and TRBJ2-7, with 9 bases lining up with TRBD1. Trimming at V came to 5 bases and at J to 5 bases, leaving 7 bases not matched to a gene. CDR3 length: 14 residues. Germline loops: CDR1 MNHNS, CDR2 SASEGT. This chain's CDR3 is CASSPGTGIDEQYF. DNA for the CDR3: TGTGCCAGCAGTCCCGGGACAGGGATAGACGAGCAGTACTTC.

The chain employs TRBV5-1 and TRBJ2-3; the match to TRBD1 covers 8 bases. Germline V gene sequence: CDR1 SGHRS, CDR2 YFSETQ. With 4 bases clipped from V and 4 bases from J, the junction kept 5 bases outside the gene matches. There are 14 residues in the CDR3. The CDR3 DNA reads TGCGCCAGCAGCATTAGGACAGGGCCAGATACGCAGTATTTT. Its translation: CASSIRTGPDTQYF.

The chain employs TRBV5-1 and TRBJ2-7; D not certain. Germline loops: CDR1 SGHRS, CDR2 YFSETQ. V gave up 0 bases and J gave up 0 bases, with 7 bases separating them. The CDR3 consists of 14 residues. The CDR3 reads CASSLVQTSYEQYF. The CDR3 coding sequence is TGCGCCAGCAGCTTGGTTCAAACCTCCTACGAGCAGTACTTC.

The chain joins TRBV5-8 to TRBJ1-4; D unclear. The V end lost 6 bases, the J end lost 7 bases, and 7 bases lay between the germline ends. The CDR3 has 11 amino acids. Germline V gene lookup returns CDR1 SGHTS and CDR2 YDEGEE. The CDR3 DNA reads TGTGCCAGCACCTGGGGTGAAAAACTGTTTTTT. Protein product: CASTWGEKLFF.

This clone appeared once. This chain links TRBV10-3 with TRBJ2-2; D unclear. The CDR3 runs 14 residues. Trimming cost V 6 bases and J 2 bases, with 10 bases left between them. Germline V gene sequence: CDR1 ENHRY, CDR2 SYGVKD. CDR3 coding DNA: TGTGCCATCAGCAGATTTCTAAACACCGGGGAGCTGTTTTTT. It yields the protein CAISRFLNTGELFF.

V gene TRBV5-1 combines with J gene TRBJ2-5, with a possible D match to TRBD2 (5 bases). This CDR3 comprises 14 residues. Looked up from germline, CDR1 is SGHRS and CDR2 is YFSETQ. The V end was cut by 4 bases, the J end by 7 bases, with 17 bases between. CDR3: CASSIMDASGTQYF. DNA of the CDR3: TGCGCCAGCAGCATAATGGACGCGAGCGGGACCCAGTACTTC.

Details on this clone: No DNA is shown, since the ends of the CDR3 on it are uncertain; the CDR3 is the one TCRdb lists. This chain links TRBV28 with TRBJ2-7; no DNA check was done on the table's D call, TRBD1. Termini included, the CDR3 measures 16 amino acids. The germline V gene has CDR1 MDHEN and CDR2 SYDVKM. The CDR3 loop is CASSTSTGTRSYEQYF.

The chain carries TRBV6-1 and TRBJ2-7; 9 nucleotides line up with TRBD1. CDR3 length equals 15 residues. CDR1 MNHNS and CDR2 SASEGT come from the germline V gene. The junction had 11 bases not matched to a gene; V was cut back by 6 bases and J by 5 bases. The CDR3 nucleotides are TGTGCCAGCAGAACAGGGGGCGCACGTCGGGACGAGCAGTACTTC. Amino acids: CASRTGGARRDEQYF.

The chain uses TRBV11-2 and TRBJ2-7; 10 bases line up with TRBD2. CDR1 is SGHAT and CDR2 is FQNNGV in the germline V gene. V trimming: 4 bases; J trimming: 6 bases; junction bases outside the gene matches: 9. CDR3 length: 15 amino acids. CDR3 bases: TGTGCCAGCAGCTCCTCGAAGCGGGAGGGCCTCGAGCAGTACTTC. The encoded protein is CASSSSKREGLEQYF.

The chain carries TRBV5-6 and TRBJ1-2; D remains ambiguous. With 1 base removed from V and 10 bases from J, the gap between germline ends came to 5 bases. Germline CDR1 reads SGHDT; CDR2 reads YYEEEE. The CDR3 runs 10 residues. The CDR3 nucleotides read TGTGCCAGCAGCTTGCAGATCTACACCTTC. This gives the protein CASSLQIYTF.

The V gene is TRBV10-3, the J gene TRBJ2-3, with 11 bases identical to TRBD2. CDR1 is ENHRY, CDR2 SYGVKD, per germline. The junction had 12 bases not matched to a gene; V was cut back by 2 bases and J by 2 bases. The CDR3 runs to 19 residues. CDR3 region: CAISEQPPGTSGFTDTQYF. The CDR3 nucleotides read TGTGCCATCAGTGAGCAGCCCCCCGGGACTAGCGGATTCACAGATACGCAGTATTTT.

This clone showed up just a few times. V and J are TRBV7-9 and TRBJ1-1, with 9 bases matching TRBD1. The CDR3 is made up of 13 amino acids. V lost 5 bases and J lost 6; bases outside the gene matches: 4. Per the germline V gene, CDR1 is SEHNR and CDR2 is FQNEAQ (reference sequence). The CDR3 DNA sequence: TGTGCCAGCAGCGGGACAGGGTATGCTGAAGCTTTCTTT. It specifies CASSGTGYAEAFF.

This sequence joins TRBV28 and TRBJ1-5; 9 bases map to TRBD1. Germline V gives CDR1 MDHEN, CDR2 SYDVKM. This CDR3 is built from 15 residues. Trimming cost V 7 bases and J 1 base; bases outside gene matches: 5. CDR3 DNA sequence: TGTGCCAGCACTGGGACAGGGTCGAGCAATCAGCCCCAGCATTTT. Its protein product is CASTGTGSSNQPQHF.

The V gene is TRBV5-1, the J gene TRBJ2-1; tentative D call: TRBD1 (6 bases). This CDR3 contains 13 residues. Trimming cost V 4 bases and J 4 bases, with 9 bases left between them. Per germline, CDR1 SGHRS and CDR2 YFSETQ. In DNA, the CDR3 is TGCGCCAGCAGCATAGGACAGTACAATGAGCAGTTCTTC. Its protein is CASSIGQYNEQFF.

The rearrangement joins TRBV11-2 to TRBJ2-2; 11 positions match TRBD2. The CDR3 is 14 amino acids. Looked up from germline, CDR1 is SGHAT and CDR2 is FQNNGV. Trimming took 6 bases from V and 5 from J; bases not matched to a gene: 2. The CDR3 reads CASRRTSGTGELFF. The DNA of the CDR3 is TGTGCCAGCAGACGGACTAGCGGGACCGGGGAGCTGTTTTTT.

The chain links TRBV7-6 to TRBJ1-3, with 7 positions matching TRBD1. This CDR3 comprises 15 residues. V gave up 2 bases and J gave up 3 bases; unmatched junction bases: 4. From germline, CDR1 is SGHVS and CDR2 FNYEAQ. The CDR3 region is CASSLQQGSGNTIYF. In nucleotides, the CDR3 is TGTGCCAGCAGCTTACAACAGGGGAGTGGAAACACCATATATTTT.

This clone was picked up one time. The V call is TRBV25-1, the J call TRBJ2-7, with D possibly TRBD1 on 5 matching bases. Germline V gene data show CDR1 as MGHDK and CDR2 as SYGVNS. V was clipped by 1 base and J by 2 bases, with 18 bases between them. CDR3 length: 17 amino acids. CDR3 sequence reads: CASSELGDGGNTYEQYF. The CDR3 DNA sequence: TGTGCCAGCAGTGAATTAGGGGATGGTGGAAACACCTACGAGCAGTACTTC.

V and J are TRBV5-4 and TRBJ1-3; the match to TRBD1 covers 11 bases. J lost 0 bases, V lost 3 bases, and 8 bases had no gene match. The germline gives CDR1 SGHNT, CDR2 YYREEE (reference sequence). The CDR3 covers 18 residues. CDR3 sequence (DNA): TGTGCCAGCAGCTGGCGATTGGGGACAGGGGGCTCTGGAAACACCATATATTTT. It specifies CASSWRLGTGGSGNTIYF. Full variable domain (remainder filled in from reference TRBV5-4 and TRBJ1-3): ETGVTQSPTHLIKTRGQQVTLRCSSQSGHNTVSWYQQALGQGPQFIFQYYREEENGRGNFPPRFSGLQFPNYSSELNVNALELDDSALYLCASSWRLGTGGSGNTIYFGEGSWLTVV.